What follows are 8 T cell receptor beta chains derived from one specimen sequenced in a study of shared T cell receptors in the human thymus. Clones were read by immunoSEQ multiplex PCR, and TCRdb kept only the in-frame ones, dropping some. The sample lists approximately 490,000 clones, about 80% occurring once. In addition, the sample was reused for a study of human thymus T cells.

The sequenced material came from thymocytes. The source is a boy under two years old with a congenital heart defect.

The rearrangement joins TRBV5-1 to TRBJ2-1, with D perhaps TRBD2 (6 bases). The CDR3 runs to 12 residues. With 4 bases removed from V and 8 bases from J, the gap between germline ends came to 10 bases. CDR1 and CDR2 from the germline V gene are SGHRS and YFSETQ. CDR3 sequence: CASSPPGDEQFF. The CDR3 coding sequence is TGCGCCAGCAGCCCCCCGGGGGATGAGCAGTTCTTC.

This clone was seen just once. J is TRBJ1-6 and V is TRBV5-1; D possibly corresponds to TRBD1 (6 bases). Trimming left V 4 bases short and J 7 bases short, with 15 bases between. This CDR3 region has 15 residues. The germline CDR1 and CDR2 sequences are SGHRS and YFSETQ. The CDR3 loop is CASSPRTVRNSPLHF. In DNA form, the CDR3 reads TGCGCCAGCAGCCCGAGGACAGTGAGGAATTCACCCCTCCACTTT.

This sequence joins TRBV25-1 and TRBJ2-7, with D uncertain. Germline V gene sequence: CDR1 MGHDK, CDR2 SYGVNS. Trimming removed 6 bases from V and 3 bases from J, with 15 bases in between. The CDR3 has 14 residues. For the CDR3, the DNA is TGTGCCAGCAGGGAGCTACGCGGCAACTACGAGCAGTACTTC. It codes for CASRELRGNYEQYF.

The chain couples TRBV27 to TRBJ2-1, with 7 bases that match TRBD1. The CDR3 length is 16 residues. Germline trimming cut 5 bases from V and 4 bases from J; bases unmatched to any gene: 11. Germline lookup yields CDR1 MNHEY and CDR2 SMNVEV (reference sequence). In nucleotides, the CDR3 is TGTGCCAGCAGTCAAGACAGGGTCCCTTCATACAATGAGCAGTTCTTC. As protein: CASSQDRVPSYNEQFF.

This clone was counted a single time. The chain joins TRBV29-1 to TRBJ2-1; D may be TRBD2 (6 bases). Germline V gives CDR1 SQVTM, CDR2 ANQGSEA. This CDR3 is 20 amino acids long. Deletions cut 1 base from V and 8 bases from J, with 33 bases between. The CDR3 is CSVEGVTTSTGESTVDEQFF. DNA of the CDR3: TGCAGCGTTGAAGGGGTGACTACGTCAACGGGGGAGTCTACGGTGGATGAGCAGTTCTTC.

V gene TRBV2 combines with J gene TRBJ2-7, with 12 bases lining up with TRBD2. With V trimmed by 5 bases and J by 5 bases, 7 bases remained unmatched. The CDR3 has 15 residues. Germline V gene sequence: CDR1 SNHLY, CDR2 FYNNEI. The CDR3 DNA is TGTGCCAGCAGTATTCTAGCGGGAGGGCCCCACGAGCAGTACTTC. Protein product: CASSILAGGPHEQYF.

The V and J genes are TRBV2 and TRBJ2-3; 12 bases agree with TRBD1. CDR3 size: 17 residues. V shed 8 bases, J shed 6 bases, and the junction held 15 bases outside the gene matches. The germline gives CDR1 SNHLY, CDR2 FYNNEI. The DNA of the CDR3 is TGTGCCAGCGGACACCCTCAACCGGGACAGGGGGCCGATACGCAGTATTTT. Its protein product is CASGHPQPGQGADTQYF.

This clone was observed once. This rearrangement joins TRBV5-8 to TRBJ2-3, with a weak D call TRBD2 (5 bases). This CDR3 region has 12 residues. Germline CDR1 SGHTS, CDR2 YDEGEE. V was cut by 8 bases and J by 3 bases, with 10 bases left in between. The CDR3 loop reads CASLTGTDTQYF. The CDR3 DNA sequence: TGTGCCAGTCTTACGGGAACAGATACGCAGTATTTT.